Reported below is one T cell receptor beta chain. As yet, its antigen is unknown. This same CDR3 is encoded by further DNA sequences in the sample. Extraction of RNA preceded its reverse transcription into cDNA, which served as the sequencing template. Libraries were prepared by immunoSEQ multiplex PCR; TCRdb keeps only in-frame clonotypes and omits some of them. This sample has 90,000 to 100,000 clones; roughly 41% occur once, and the top ten carry about 1.4%. The data were taken from a study of CD8+ T cells in alopecia areata. Overall study context: Patients in the treated group were given tofacitinib by mouth, 5 to 10 mg twice a day. Study outcomes and limitations: Scalp repertoires also include resident alphabeta T cells from normal skin.

This TCR was sampled from a human donor with alopecia areata. Sequencing was performed on CD4+ T cells sorted from blood.

CDR3 in amino acids: CSARGDNEQFF. CDR3 sequence (DNA): TGCAGTGCTAGAGGCGACAATGAGCAGTTCTTC. The V call is TRBV20-1, the J call TRBJ2-1; D remains unclear. Germline V gene lookup returns CDR1 DFQATT and CDR2 SNEGSKA (reference sequence). There are 11 residues in the CDR3. The V end lost 1 base, the J end lost 5 bases, and 3 bases lay between the germline ends.